Below are 20 T cell receptor beta chains sequenced from a single sample in a study of T cell responses to AZD1222 COVID-19 vaccine. Data came from immunoSEQ multiplex PCR; TCRdb stores just in-frame clones and leaves some out. Here the sample spans 60,000 to 90,000 clones, about three quarters being singletons. Here the sequenced sample was peripheral blood, taken 28 days after the second dose of the MenACWY control vaccine. These receptor sequences come from an adult who received the MenACWY meningococcal vaccine as a control.

V usage is TRBV27 and J usage is TRBJ1-6, with D unresolved. This CDR3 comprises 13 residues. Germline V CDR1 and CDR2: MNHEY, SMNVEV (reference sequence). Trimming removed 2 bases at V and 7 bases at J, with 6 bases between. The CDR3 reads CASSLGPNSPLHF. The CDR3 DNA sequence: TGTGCCAGCAGTTTAGGACCAAATTCACCCCTCCACTTT.

This chain joins TRBV30 and TRBJ1-5, with TRBD1 matching 9 bases. The CDR3 runs to 14 residues. The V segment lost 3 bases and the J segment 2 bases; nucleotides outside the gene matches: 2. The V gene's germline CDR1 is GTSNPN and CDR2 SVGIG (reference sequence). This chain's CDR3 is CAWRDRGGNQPQHF. The CDR3 bases are TGTGCCTGGAGGGACAGGGGAGGCAATCAGCCCCAGCATTTT.

V and J are TRBV29-1 and TRBJ1-2; D gene ambiguous. There are 13 residues in the CDR3. V was pared by 0 bases and J by 9 bases, with 14 bases between. Germline V gene lookup returns CDR1 SQVTM and CDR2 ANQGSEA. This CDR3 is CSVEEGRDGSYTF. In DNA form, the CDR3 reads TGCAGCGTTGAAGAGGGGAGGGATGGAAGCTACACCTTC.

The chain combines TRBV16 with TRBJ1-6, with D unresolved. V lost 0 bases and J lost 7, with 10 bases in between. Germline V CDR1 and CDR2: KGHSY, FQNENV. The CDR3 length is 15 residues. The CDR3 sequence: CASSQSRAENSPLHF. Here the CDR3 DNA reads TGTGCCAGCAGCCAATCACGGGCAGAAAATTCACCCCTCCACTTT.

This chain joins TRBV6-2 or TRBV6-3 and TRBJ1-5, with D unclear. Trimming removed 4 bases at V and 1 base at J, with 8 bases between. CDR1 is MNHEY, CDR2 SVGEGT, per germline. The CDR3 consists of 14 residues. The CDR3 loop reads CASSSVGSNQPQHF. The CDR3 nucleotides are TGTGCCAGCAGTTCGGTAGGGAGCAATCAGCCCCAGCATTTT.

The chain combines TRBV5-6 with TRBJ2-1; D is possibly TRBD1 or TRBD2 (5 bases each). V dropped 0 bases and J dropped 7 bases, with 14 bases sitting between them. Germline lookup yields CDR1 SGHDT and CDR2 YYEEEE. The CDR3 consists of 15 residues. This CDR3 is CASSLGGTPLNEQFF. CDR3 sequence (DNA): TGTGCCAGCAGCTTGGGAGGGACGCCGCTAAATGAGCAGTTCTTC.

The sample holds one count of this clone. This chain connects TRBV5-1 to TRBJ1-5; the D gene is possibly TRBD1 (5 bases). The CDR3 extends over 15 amino acids. V was trimmed by 4 bases and J by 0 bases, leaving 11 bases between them. Per germline, CDR1 SGHRS and CDR2 YFSETQ. CDR3 coding DNA: TGCGCCAGCAGCCGGGACGGTTCTAGCAATCAGCCCCAGCATTTT. This sequence encodes CASSRDGSSNQPQHF.

This clone was detected a few times. The chain recombines TRBV7-2 with TRBJ1-2; TRBD1 might be the D (6 bases). Germline CDR1 SGHTA, CDR2 FQGNSA. V was cut by 1 base and J by 8 bases, with 14 bases left in between. CDR3 size: 14 residues. The CDR3 loop is CASSLVGQLGGYTF. The DNA for the CDR3 is TGTGCCAGCAGCTTAGTAGGACAGTTGGGCGGCTACACCTTC. The variable domain in full, completed from reference TRBV7-2 and TRBJ1-2, reads GAGVSQSPSNKVTEKGKDVELRCDPISGHTALYWYRQSLGQGLEFLIYFQGNSAPDKSGLPSDRFSAERTGGSVSTLTIQRTQQEDSAVYLCASSLVGQLGGYTFGSGTRLTVV.

This rearrangement joins TRBV10-3 to TRBJ2-7, with D possibly matching TRBD1 (7 bases). Trimming took off 8 bases at V and 4 bases at J, with 15 bases between the two ends. The CDR3 extends over 13 amino acids. Germline CDR1 and CDR2: ENHRY and SYGVKD. In DNA form, the CDR3 reads TGTGCCATCCAGGGGGAGGAGATATACGAGCAGTACTTC. Protein product: CAIQGEEIYEQYF.

The chain is built from TRBV7-3 and TRBJ2-1; 11 bases match TRBD2. Germline CDR1 and CDR2: SGHTA and FQGTGA. Trimming took 4 bases from V and 10 from J; bases not matched to a gene: 12. The CDR3 runs 16 residues. The CDR3 spells CASSYSGTSGLGEQFF. The CDR3 DNA sequence: TGTGCCAGCAGCTACTCCGGGACTAGCGGCTTAGGAGAGCAGTTCTTC.

For this clone: A read error may account for a junction end that differs from germline. Written as DNA, the CDR3 is TGTGCTAGCAGCTCGACGGGACTACAAGAGACCCAGTACTTC. It specifies CASSSTGLQETQYF. The chain is built from TRBV7-7 and TRBJ2-5, with 7 nucleotides matching TRBD2. The CDR3 runs 14 residues. CDR1 is SSHAT and CDR2 is FNYEAQ in the germline V gene (reference sequence).

The chain recombines TRBV4-1 with TRBJ1-1; D is unresolved. The CDR3 is 14 amino acids. From germline, CDR1 is MGHRA and CDR2 YSYEKL. V lost 5 bases to trimming and J lost 2 bases, with 12 bases between them. The CDR3 is CASSLVPGNTEAFF. The DNA for the CDR3 is TGCGCCAGCAGCTTAGTGCCGGGTAACACTGAAGCTTTCTTT.

V usage is TRBV19 and J usage is TRBJ2-3, with a tentative D call TRBD1 (6 bases). Germline-derived CDR1 and CDR2 are LNHDA and SQIVND (reference sequence). Trimming removed 5 bases from V and 6 bases from J, with 12 bases in between. The CDR3 is 13 residues long. CDR3 in DNA: TGTGCCAGTAGTCTCCCCGACAGGGATACGCAGTATTTT. It codes for CASSLPDRDTQYF.

This rearrangement joins TRBV29-1 to TRBJ2-7, with D possibly being TRBD1 (6 bases). CDR3 size: 13 residues. The ends were cut back, 7 bases at V and 6 bases at J, with 19 bases in the middle. From germline, CDR1 is SQVTM and CDR2 ANQGSEA. CDR3 loop: CSATFLQGGEQYF. The CDR3 nucleotides are TGCAGCGCAACATTTTTACAGGGTGGCGAGCAGTACTTC.

The V gene is TRBV11-2, the J gene TRBJ2-3; 14 bases align to TRBD2. Germline CDR1 and CDR2: SGHAT and FQNNGV. Unmatched junction bases numbered 6, after V lost 3 bases and J lost 10 bases. The CDR3 extends over 15 amino acids. CDR3 sequence (DNA): TGTGCCAGCAGCTTTGGACTAGCGGGGGGCCGAGCGCAGTATTTT. It codes for CASSFGLAGGRAQYF.

This clone was detected a few times. The rearrangement joins TRBV5-1 to TRBJ1-1, with D hard to call. Germline CDR1 and CDR2: SGHRS and YFSETQ. The CDR3 contains 13 residues. The V gene lost 5 bases and the J gene lost 0 bases, with 8 bases spanning the gap. The CDR3 spells CASREQLNTEAFF. DNA of the CDR3: TGCGCCAGCAGGGAGCAGCTGAACACTGAAGCTTTCTTT.

This clone came up a few times. The V call is TRBV6-5, the J call TRBJ2-5; D is uncertain. V lost 8 bases, J lost 5 bases, and 15 bases lay in between. This CDR3 spans 13 amino acids. Germline loops: CDR1 MNHEY, CDR2 SVGAGI. The DNA for the CDR3 is TGTGCCAGCTCACCCCCGCCGAGGGAGACCCAGTACTTC. Translation gives CASSPPPRETQYF.

The rearrangement joins TRBV7-2 to TRBJ1-2, with TRBD1 matching 7 bases. V was clipped by 7 bases and J by 6 bases; unmatched bases: 8. CDR1 and CDR2 from the germline V gene are SGHTA and FQGNSA. The CDR3 is made up of 13 amino acids. The CDR3 spells CASTLQGINGYTF. The DNA of the CDR3 is TGTGCCAGCACGCTACAGGGGATCAATGGCTACACCTTC.

The V gene is TRBV19, the J gene TRBJ2-3; 12 bases are a match to TRBD2. From germline, CDR1 is LNHDA and CDR2 SQIVND (reference sequence). CDR3 length: 15 amino acids. Trimming removed 6 bases from V and 6 bases from J; junction bases left unmatched: 7. DNA of the CDR3: TGTGCCAGTAGGCAGACTAGCGGGAGATACGATACGCAGTATTTT. Residues: CASRQTSGRYDTQYF.

The gene calls are TRBV19 and TRBJ1-1; D unclear. Trimming left V 0 bases short and J 1 base short, with 3 bases between. CDR3 length: 13 amino acids. From germline, CDR1 is LNHDA and CDR2 SQIVND (reference sequence). In nucleotides, the CDR3 is TGTGCCAGTAGTATAGAAAGGAACACTGAAGCTTTCTTT. Translation gives CASSIERNTEAFF. Full variable domain (missing parts from reference TRBV19 and TRBJ1-1): DGGITQSPKYLFRKEGQNVTLSCEQNLNHDAMYWYRQDPGQGLRLIYYSQIVNDFQKGDIAEGYSVSREKKESFPLTVTSAQKNPTAFYLCASSIERNTEAFFGQGTRLTVV.